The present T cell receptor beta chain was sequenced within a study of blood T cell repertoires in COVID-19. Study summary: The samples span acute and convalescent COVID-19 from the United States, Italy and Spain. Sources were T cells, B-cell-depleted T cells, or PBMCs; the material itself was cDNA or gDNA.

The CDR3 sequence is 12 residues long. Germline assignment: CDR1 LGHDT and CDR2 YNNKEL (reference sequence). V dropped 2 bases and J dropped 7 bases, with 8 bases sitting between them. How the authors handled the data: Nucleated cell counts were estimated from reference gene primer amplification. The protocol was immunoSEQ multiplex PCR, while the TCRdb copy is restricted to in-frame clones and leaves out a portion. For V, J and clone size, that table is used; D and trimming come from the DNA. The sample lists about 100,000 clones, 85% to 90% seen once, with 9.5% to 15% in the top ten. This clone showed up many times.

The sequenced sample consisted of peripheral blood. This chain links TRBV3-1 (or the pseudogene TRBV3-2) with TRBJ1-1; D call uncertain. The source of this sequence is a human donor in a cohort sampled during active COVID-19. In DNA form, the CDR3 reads TGTGCCAGCAGCCAAACGCGGAGTGAAGCTTTCTTT. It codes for CASSQTRSEAFF.